A selection of T cell receptor beta chains follows, all from one sample in a study of response to subunit inactivated influenza vaccine. TCRdb called the RT-PCR reads again in MiXCR, with one record for every CDR3 protein. This sample has 200,000 to 250,000 distinct CDR3 sequences, with roughly an eighth found just once. Sequenced material: non-naive T cells sorted from PBMCs, taken 14 to 15 days before vaccination. These receptor sequences come from a man in his forties or fifties who received an inactivated influenza vaccine. Both conserved end residues are part of each CDR3. For some rows the clone size is stated as once, few or many, or as a class when expanded; others skip it.

clone_size j_call v_call cdr3_aa
many TRBJ2-1 TRBV4-1 CASSQRLEDNEQFF
. TRBJ2-7 TRBV20-1 CSARGGGRTYEQYF
few TRBJ2-7 TRBV12-3/TRBV12-4 CATGQGFYEQYF
. TRBJ2-6 TRBV30 CAWSVLGGAGANVLTF
. TRBJ1-1 TRBV7-8 CASSLSSTGVNTEAFF
many TRBJ2-1 TRBV7-3 CASSLGLAGATEQFF
. TRBJ2-1 TRBV20-1 CCARDPTRGPYNEQFF
few TRBJ1-5 TRBV4-1 CASSQDQGLPQHF
. TRBJ2-1 TRBV20-1 CSAKGLLSSYNEQFF
. TRBJ2-7 TRBV4-2 CASSRDTGGASYEQYF
. TRBJ2-2 TRBV28 CASSLWVGGHFFQVTGELFF
many TRBJ2-5 TRBV5-1 CASSTGTDVQETQYF
. TRBJ2-7 TRBV28 CASKGGLSYEQYF
. TRBJ2-1 TRBV5-1 CSSSSGTSGRVNEQFF
. TRBJ1-6 TRBV11-2 CASSLDGFMGSPLHF
. TRBJ2-7 TRBV18 CASLLLPGQGGEQYF